This T cell receptor beta chain derives from a study of graft-versus-host responses after intestinal transplantation. In the study overall: Induction with anti-thymocyte globulin, then tacrolimus and steroids for around three years, was given to all recipients. Study-wide results and limits: Researchers found GvH clones in recipient marrow, and some showed up first in ileum or blood.

Regarding this clone: Its antigen remains unidentified.

Sequenced by immunoSEQ multiplex PCR; TCRdb stores in-frame clones only, minus some. The table lists tens of thousands of clones, 91% of them singletons. V shed 3 bases, J shed 7 bases, and the junction held 10 bases outside the gene matches. Germline V gene lookup returns CDR1 KGHSH and CDR2 LQKENI. This CDR3 has 16 amino acids. This sample comprised unstimulated CD4+ T cells sorted from spleen or lymph node cells, obtained before intestinal transplant. The chain couples TRBV18 to TRBJ2-1; 9 bases are a match to TRBD1. This TCR was sampled from a human donor who received an intestinal transplant. CDR3 amino acids: CASSPSETGGRNEQFF. The CDR3 nucleotides read TGTGCCAGCTCACCCTCCGAGACAGGGGGGAGGAATGAGCAGTTCTTC.